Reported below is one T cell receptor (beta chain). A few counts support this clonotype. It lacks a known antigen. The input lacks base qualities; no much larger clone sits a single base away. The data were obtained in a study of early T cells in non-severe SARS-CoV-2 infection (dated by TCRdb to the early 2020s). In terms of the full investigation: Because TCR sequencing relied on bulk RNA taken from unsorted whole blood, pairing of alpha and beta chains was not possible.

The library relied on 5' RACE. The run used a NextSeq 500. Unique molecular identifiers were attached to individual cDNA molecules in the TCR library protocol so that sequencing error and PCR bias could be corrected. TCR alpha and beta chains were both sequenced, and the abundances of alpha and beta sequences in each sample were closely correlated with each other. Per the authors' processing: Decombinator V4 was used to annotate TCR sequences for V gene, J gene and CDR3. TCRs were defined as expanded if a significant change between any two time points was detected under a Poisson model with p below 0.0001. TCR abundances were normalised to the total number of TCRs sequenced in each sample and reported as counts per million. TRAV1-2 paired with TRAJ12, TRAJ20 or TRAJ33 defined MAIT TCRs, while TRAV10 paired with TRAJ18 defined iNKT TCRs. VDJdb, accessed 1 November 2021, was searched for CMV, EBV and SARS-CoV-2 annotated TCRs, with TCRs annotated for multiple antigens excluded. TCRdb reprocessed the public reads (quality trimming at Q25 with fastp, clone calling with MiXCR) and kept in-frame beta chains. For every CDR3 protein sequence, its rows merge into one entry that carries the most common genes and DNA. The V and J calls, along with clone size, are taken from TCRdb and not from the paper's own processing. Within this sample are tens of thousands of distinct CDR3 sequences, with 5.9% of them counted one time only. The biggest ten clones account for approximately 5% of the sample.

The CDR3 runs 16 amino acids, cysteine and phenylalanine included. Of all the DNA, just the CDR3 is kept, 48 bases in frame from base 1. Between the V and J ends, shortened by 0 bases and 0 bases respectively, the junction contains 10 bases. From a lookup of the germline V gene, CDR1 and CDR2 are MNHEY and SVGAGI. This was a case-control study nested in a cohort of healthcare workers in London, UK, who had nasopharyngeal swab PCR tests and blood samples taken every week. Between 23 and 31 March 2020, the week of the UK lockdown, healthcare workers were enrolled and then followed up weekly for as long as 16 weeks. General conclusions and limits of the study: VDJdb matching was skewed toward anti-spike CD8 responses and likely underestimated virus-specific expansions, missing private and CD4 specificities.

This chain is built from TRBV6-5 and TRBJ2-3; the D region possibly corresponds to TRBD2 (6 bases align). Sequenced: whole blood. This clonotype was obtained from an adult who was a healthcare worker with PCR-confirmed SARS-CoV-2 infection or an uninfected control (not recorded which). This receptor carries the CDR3 CASSYSSGSSTDTQYF. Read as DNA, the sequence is TGTGCCAGCAGTTACTCTAGCGGCTCTAGCACAGATACGCAGTATTTT.